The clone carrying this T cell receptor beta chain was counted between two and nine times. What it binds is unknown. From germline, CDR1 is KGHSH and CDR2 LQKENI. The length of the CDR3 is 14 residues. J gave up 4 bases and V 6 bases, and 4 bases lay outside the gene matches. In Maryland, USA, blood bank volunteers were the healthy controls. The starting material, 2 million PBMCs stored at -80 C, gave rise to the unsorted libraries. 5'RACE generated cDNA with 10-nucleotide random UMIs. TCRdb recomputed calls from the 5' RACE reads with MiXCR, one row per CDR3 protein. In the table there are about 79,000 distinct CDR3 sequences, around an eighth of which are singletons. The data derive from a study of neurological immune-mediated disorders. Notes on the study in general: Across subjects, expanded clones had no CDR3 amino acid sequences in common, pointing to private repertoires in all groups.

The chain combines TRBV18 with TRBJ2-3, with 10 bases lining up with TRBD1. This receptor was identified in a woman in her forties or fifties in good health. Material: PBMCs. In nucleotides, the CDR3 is TGTGCCAGCTCGGGACAGGGGAGTTCAGATACGCAGTATTTT. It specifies CASSGQGSSDTQYF.